This T cell receptor beta chain was documented in a study of blood T cell repertoires in COVID-19. Trimming pared 0 bases from V and 6 bases from J, leaving 12 bases between. The CDR3 extends over 15 amino acids. Germline CDR1 reads LGHNA; CDR2 reads YNFKEQ. This clone was recorded a few times. Per the study methods: Reference gene primer amplification gave estimated nucleated cell counts. Using immunoSEQ multiplex PCR, the repertoire was profiled, and TCRdb retains in-frame clones only, with some absent. V and J calls plus clone size are reproduced from that table; the DNA served to infer D and trimming. Of about 55,000 clones in the sample, over 80% were seen once.

The genes are TRBV4-2 and TRBJ1-5; D not certain. Sequencing was performed on peripheral blood. The receptor was derived from a woman in her sixties or seventies with acute or convalescent COVID-19. Here the CDR3 reads CASSQDLNTGQPQHF. CDR3 DNA sequence: TGTGCCAGCAGCCAAGATCTTAACACGGGTCAGCCCCAGCATTTT.